This paragraph covers one T cell receptor beta chain sequence. The junction does not match germline at one end; this may be a read error. The data originate from a study of T cell responses to AZD1222 COVID-19 vaccine. Produced via immunoSEQ multiplex PCR; TCRdb's table is partial and in-frame only. The repertoire holds fewer than 150,000 clones, around 89% seen once, with roughly 5% in the top ten. The CDR3 extends over 15 amino acids. Germline-derived CDR1 and CDR2 are SGHRS and YFSETQ. This clonotype was sampled from an adult in good health. The chain has TRBV5-1 and TRBJ2-3; 7 bases are a match to TRBD2. This material consisted of peripheral blood, taken on day 0 of AZD1222 vaccination. CDR3 sequence reads: CASSLGVTSTDTQYF. CDR3 nucleotides: TGCGCCAGCAGCTTGGGGGTGACTAGCACCGATACGCAGTATTTT.